The 22 T cell receptor beta chains in this list originate from one sample, sequenced in a study of T-cell reconstitution after alpha-beta-depleted transplantation in children. Construction of the TCRbeta library involved unique molecular identifiers. TCRdb called the PCR reads again in MiXCR, with one record for every CDR3 protein. There are approximately 1,000,000 distinct CDR3 sequences in the sample; about 30% occur only once, and over 25% lies in the top ten. The source material was PBMCs, mostly from graft donor cells, sampled 360 days after TCRalphabeta/CD19-depleted stem cell transplant. The receptors come from a boy in the first two years of life who had a stem cell transplant for SCID, so the T cells may come from the graft donor.

The V call is TRBV5-1, the J call TRBJ2-7; D is perhaps TRBD1 (5 bases). Deletions cut 1 base from V and 0 bases from J, with 26 bases between. The length of the CDR3 is 20 residues. Germline assignment: CDR1 SGHRS and CDR2 YFSETQ. The DNA of the CDR3 is TGCGCCAGCAGCTTGCGGTGGTCGGCCTCGAGACAGTTAGGCTCCTACGAGCAGTACTTC. Translation: CASSLRWSASRQLGSYEQYF.

This clonotype was found a few times. This chain links TRBV6-1 with TRBJ1-1; TRBD1 agrees at 10 bases. This CDR3 has 16 residues. Germline V gives CDR1 MNHNS, CDR2 SASEGT. The trim removed 6 bases at V and 8 bases at J, leaving 15 bases unmatched. CDR3 sequence reads: CASRSVKADRGREAFF. CDR3 nucleotide sequence: TGTGCCAGCAGGTCCGTCAAAGCCGACAGGGGGCGAGAAGCTTTCTTT.

This CDR3 reads CSAGDEQFF. In DNA form, the CDR3 reads TGCAGTGCTGGTGATGAGCAGTTCTTC. This chain links TRBV20-1 with TRBJ2-1; no reliable D call. V shed 5 bases and J shed 8 bases, with 4 bases lying between them. Germline CDR1 DFQATT, CDR2 SNEGSKA (reference sequence). The CDR3 consists of 9 residues.

This clonotype occurred a few times. V is TRBV6-6 and J is TRBJ2-7; D remains ambiguous. Looked up from germline, CDR1 is MNHNY and CDR2 is SVGAGI (reference sequence). This CDR3 contains 11 residues. Trimming took 5 bases from V and 6 from J, leaving 8 bases between them. The CDR3 sequence: CASSARSEQYF. CDR3 DNA: TGTGCCAGCAGTGCAAGGAGCGAGCAGTACTTC.

This clonotype was detected only a few times. The rearrangement uses TRBV20-1 and TRBJ2-6, with unresolved D. Trimming took 0 bases from V and 0 from J, leaving 9 bases between them. Germline loops: CDR1 DFQATT, CDR2 SNEGSKA (reference sequence). The length of the CDR3 is 16 residues. CDR3 nucleotide sequence: TGCAGTGCTAGAGATCGTAGGAGCTCTGGGGCCAACGTCCTGACTTTC. Translating it yields CSARDRRSSGANVLTF.

This chain uses TRBV19 with TRBJ1-1, with 7 bases that match TRBD1. Trimming removed 8 bases from V and 1 base from J; junction bases left unmatched: 7. Germline assignment: CDR1 LNHDA and CDR2 SQIVND (reference sequence). The CDR3 extends over 14 amino acids. In nucleotides, the CDR3 is TGTGCCAGTCGACACGGGACAGCGAACACTGAAGCTTTCTTT. This translates into CASRHGTANTEAFF.

Here the CDR3 reads CASSYAQGNTYEQYF. The CDR3 DNA follows: TGTGCCAGCAGTTACGCCCAGGGGAACACCTACGAGCAGTACTTC. The V gene is TRBV6-5, the J gene TRBJ2-7; perhaps TRBD1 as D (6 bases). Germline V CDR1 and CDR2: MNHEY, SVGAGI. V lost 2 bases, J lost 2 bases, and 13 bases lay in between. The CDR3 is 15 residues long.

In this sample, this clonotype turned up a few times. The chain uses TRBV9 and TRBJ2-6, with D tentatively TRBD1 or TRBD2 (5 bases each). The V gene lost 6 bases and the J gene lost 0 bases, with 10 bases spanning the gap. The germline gives CDR1 SGDLS, CDR2 YYNGEE. CDR3 length: 15 residues. CDR3 loop: CASNPRGSGANVLTF. In DNA, the CDR3 is TGTGCCAGCAACCCGAGGGGCTCTGGGGCCAACGTCCTGACTTTC.

The gene calls are TRBV29-1 and TRBJ2-2; TRBD1 matches at 10 bases. The CDR3 sequence is 16 residues long. Trimming took 7 bases from V and 3 from J; bases not matched to a gene: 11. CDR1 SQVTM and CDR2 ANQGSEA come from the germline V gene. The chain's CDR3 is CSAESRDRGHTGELFF. CDR3 in DNA: TGCAGCGCCGAAAGCAGGGACAGGGGACACACCGGGGAGCTGTTTTTT.

The chain has TRBV7-9 and TRBJ2-3; no clear D. Looked up from germline, CDR1 is SEHNR and CDR2 is FQNEAQ (reference sequence). The ends were cut back, 4 bases at V and 0 bases at J, with 14 bases in the middle. The CDR3 contains 16 residues. This CDR3 is CASSSSGGTSTDTQYF. In DNA form, the CDR3 reads TGTGCCAGCAGCTCGAGTGGCGGCACTAGCACAGATACGCAGTATTTT. The complete variable domain, with remaining parts taken from reference TRBV7-9 and TRBJ2-3, reads DTGVSQNPRHKITKRGQNVTFRCDPISEHNRLYWYRQTLGQGPEFLTYFQNEAQLEKSRLLSDRFSAERPKGSFSTLEIQRTEQGDSAMYLCASSSSGGTSTDTQYFGPGTRLTVL.

There are a few counts of this clonotype. V and J are TRBV12-3 or TRBV12-4 and TRBJ2-7; 7 positions agree with TRBD1. With V trimmed by 0 bases and J by 2 bases, 7 bases remained unmatched. This CDR3 has 16 amino acids. CDR3 DNA: TGTGCCAGCAGTTTAGCGTGGGGGACAGTTACCTACGAGCAGTACTTC. This encodes CASSLAWGTVTYEQYF.

This clonotype was counted between two and nine times. A junction boundary mismatches the germline segment, possibly from a read error. The chain recombines TRBV5-1 with TRBJ1-1; the D is unclear. The CDR3 consists of 14 residues. CDR1 and CDR2 (germline): SGHRS, YFSETQ. CDR3 loop: CASSLAVGNTEAFF. The DNA of the CDR3 is TGTGCCAGCAGCTTGGCAGTAGGGAACACTGAAGCTTTCTTT. Supplemented by reference TRBV5-1 and TRBJ1-1, the full variable domain reads KAGVTQTPRYLIKTRGQQVTLSCSPISGHRSVSWYQQTPGQGLQFLFEYFSETQRNKGNFPGRFSGRQFSNSRSEMNVSTLELGDSALYLCASSLAVGNTEAFFGQGTRLTVV.

The rearrangement uses TRBV7-6 and TRBJ2-2; TRBD2 is a possible D gene (6 bases). Germline V gives CDR1 SGHVS, CDR2 FNYEAQ. V gave up 4 bases and J gave up 3 bases, with 9 bases separating them. CDR3 length equals 14 residues. The DNA of the CDR3 is TGTGCCAGCAGCTCCGGGGACTACACCGGGGAGCTGTTTTTT. Its translation is CASSSGDYTGELFF.

At least ten counts were recorded for this clonotype. The V and J genes are TRBV6-1 and TRBJ2-7, with TRBD2 matching 9 bases. Germline V gene lookup returns CDR1 MNHNS and CDR2 SASEGT. The CDR3 runs to 14 residues. V shed 7 bases and J 2 bases; nucleotides not matched to a gene: 6. This CDR3 is CASTSSGGTYEQYF. The CDR3, as DNA: TGTGCCAGCACTAGTAGCGGGGGCACCTACGAGCAGTACTTC.

This chain links TRBV5-1 with TRBJ1-1; TRBD1 is a possible D gene (5 bases). Germline CDR1 and CDR2: SGHRS and YFSETQ. V dropped 1 base and J dropped 3 bases, with 13 bases sitting between them. This CDR3 has 15 residues. CDR3 sequence reads: CASSLSVGRHTEAFF. The CDR3 DNA follows: TGCGCCAGCAGCTTGAGCGTGGGGCGGCACACTGAAGCTTTCTTT. Variable domain in full (rest from reference TRBV5-1 and TRBJ1-1): KAGVTQTPRYLIKTRGQQVTLSCSPISGHRSVSWYQQTPGQGLQFLFEYFSETQRNKGNFPGRFSGRQFSNSRSEMNVSTLELGDSALYLCASSLSVGRHTEAFFGQGTRLTVV.

The chain recombines TRBV15 with TRBJ2-1; 7 nucleotides line up with TRBD2. CDR3 length: 15 amino acids. The trim removed 0 bases at V and 2 bases at J, leaving 1 base unmatched. Germline CDR1 and CDR2: LNHNV and YYDKDF (reference sequence). The CDR3 here is CATSRDRGAYNEQFF. In nucleotides, the CDR3 is TGTGCCACCAGCAGAGATCGGGGGGCCTACAATGAGCAGTTCTTC.

This clonotype turned up a few times. This chain joins TRBV12-3 or TRBV12-4 and TRBJ2-4; the D call may be TRBD1 or TRBD2 (5 bases each). V shed 6 bases and J shed 3 bases, with 21 bases lying between them. This CDR3 is built from 17 residues. The DNA for the CDR3 is TGTGCCAGCAGGCCGGGGCGAGCAGTCCTGGGCAAAAACATTCAGTACTTC. Amino acids: CASRPGRAVLGKNIQYF.

The rearrangement links TRBV4-2 to TRBJ2-1; 14 nucleotides align to TRBD2. Trimming removed 4 bases from V and 10 bases from J; junction bases left unmatched: 12. The CDR3 sequence is 17 residues long. Germline V gene lookup returns CDR1 LGHNA and CDR2 YNFKEQ. The CDR3 is CASSLGPTSGGAEEQFF. Here the CDR3 DNA reads TGTGCCAGCAGCCTGGGGCCGACTAGCGGGGGGGCGGAAGAGCAGTTCTTC.

V gene TRBV12-3 or TRBV12-4 combines with J gene TRBJ1-2; D is ambiguous. V gave up 7 bases and J gave up 0 bases, with 15 bases separating them. The CDR3 is 15 residues long. The CDR3 region is CASTNRRVSNYGYTF. In nucleotides, the CDR3 is TGTGCCAGCACCAACCGGAGGGTCTCTAACTATGGCTACACCTTC.

The chain employs TRBV10-3 and TRBJ2-1, with D perhaps being TRBD1 or TRBD2 (6 bases each). The CDR3 loop spans 15 amino acids. CDR1 ENHRY and CDR2 SYGVKD come from the germline V gene. Trimming removed 8 bases from V and 6 bases from J, with 20 bases in between. The CDR3 nucleotides are TGTGCCATCGGGGGGACAACTTCTTTTCCCAATGAGCAGTTCTTC. Translated: CAIGGTTSFPNEQFF.

This clonotype occurred a few times. This chain links TRBV3-1 with TRBJ1-4; no definite D call. Trimming shortened V by 3 bases and J by 6 bases, and 5 bases separated the two germline ends. Germline CDR1 LGHDT, CDR2 YNNKEL (reference sequence). The CDR3 totals 12 residues. This chain's CDR3 is CASSQTDEKLFF. Here the CDR3 DNA reads TGTGCCAGCAGCCAGACCGATGAAAAACTGTTTTTT. Full variable domain (outside the CDR3, taken from reference TRBV3-1 and TRBJ1-4): DTAVSQTPKYLVTQMGNDKSIKCEQNLGHDTMYWYKQDSKKFLKIMFSYNNKELIINETVPNRFSPKSPDKAHLNLHINSLELGDSAVYFCASSQTDEKLFFGSGTQLSVL.

The chain employs TRBV27 and TRBJ1-1; no clear D. The CDR3 covers 13 residues. The V end was cut by 7 bases, the J end by 3 bases, with 12 bases between. Germline lookup yields CDR1 MNHEY and CDR2 SMNVEV (reference sequence). The CDR3 loop is CASTRLGYTEAFF. The CDR3 DNA follows: TGTGCCAGCACCCGCCTCGGATACACTGAAGCTTTCTTT.